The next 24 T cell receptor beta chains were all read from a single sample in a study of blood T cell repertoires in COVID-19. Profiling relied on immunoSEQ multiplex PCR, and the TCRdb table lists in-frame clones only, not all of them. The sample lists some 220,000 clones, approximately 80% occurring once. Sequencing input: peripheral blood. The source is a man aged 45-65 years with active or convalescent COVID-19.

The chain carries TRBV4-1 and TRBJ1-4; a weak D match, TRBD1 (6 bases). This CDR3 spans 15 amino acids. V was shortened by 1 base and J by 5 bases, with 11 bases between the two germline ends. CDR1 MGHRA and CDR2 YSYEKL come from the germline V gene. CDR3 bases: TGCGCCAGCAGCCAAGCCCTACAGGGAAATGAAAAACTGTTTTTT. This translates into CASSQALQGNEKLFF.

The CDR3 here is CASSTNRQGANIQYF. The CDR3 DNA follows: TGTGCCAGCAGCACAAACAGACAGGGCGCCAACATTCAGTACTTC. The chain links TRBV28 to TRBJ2-4; the match to TRBD1 covers 7 bases. Germline V lookup: CDR1 MDHEN, CDR2 SYDVKM. This CDR3 spans 15 amino acids. J lost 7 bases, V lost 6 bases, and 12 bases had no gene match.

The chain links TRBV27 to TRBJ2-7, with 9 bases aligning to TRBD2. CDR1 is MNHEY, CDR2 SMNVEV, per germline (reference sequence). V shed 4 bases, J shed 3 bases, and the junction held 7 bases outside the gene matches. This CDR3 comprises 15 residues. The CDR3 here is CASSSRLSGSYEQYF. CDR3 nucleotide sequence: TGTGCCAGCAGTTCCCGACTTAGCGGGAGCTACGAGCAGTACTTC.

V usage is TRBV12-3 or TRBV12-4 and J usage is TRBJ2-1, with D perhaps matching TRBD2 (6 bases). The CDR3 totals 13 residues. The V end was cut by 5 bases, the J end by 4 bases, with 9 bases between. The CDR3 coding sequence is TGTGCCAGCAGTCGGGACTTTTACAATGAGCAGTTCTTC. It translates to CASSRDFYNEQFF.

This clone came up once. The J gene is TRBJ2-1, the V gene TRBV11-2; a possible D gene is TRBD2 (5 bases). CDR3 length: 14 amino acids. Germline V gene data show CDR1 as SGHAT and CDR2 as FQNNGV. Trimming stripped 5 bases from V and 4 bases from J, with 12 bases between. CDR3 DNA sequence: TGTGCCAGCAGCCGCCAGTCGGGGTACAATGAGCAGTTCTTC. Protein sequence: CASSRQSGYNEQFF.

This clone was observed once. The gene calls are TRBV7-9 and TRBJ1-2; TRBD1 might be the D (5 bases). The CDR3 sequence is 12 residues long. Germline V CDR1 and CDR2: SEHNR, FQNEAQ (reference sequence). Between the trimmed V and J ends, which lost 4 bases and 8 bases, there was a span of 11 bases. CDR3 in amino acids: CASSSGGPGYTF. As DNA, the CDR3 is TGTGCCAGCAGCTCCGGGGGACCAGGCTACACCTTC. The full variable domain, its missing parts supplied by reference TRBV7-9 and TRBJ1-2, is DTGVSQNPRHKITKRGQNVTFRCDPISEHNRLYWYRQTLGQGPEFLTYFQNEAQLEKSRLLSDRFSAERPKGSFSTLEIQRTEQGDSAMYLCASSSGGPGYTFGSGTRLTVV.

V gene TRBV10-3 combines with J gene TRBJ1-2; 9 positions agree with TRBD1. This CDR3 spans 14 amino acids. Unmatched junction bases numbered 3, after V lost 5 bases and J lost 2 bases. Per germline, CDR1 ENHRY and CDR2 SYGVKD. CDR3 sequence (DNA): TGTGCCATCAGTCGGGACAGGGAGAACTATGGCTACACCTTC. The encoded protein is CAISRDRENYGYTF.

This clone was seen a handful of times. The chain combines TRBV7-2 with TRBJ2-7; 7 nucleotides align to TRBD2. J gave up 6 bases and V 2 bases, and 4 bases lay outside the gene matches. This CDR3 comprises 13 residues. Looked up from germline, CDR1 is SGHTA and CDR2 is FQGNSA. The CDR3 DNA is TGTGCCAGCAGCTTAAAACTAGCGCTCGAGCAGTACTTC. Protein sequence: CASSLKLALEQYF.

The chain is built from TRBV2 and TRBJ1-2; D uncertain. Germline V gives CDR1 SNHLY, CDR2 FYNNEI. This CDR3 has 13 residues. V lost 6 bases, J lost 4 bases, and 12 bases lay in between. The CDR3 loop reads CASRELQIYGYTF. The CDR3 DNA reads TGTGCCAGCAGAGAATTACAGATCTATGGCTACACCTTC.

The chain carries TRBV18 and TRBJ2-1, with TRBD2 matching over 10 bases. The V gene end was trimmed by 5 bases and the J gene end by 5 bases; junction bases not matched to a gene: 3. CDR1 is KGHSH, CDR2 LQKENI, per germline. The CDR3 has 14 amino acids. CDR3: CASSSSGGDNEQFF. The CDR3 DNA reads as TGTGCCAGCTCATCCAGCGGGGGGGACAATGAGCAGTTCTTC.

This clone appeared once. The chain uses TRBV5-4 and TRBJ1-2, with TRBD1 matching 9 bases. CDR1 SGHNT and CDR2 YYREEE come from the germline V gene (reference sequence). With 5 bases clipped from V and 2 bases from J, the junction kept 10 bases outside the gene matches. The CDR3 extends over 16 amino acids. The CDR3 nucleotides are TGTGCCAGCAGGGGGGGCTCCGGGACAGGGAACTATGGCTACACCTTC. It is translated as CASRGGSGTGNYGYTF.

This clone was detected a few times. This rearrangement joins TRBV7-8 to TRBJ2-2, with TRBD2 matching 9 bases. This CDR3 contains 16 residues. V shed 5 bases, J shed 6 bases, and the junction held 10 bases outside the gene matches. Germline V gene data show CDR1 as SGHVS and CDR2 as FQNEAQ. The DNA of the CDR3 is TGTGCCAGCAGCCCAGTAGGCATAGCGGGGGCCGGGGAGCTGTTTTTT. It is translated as CASSPVGIAGAGELFF.

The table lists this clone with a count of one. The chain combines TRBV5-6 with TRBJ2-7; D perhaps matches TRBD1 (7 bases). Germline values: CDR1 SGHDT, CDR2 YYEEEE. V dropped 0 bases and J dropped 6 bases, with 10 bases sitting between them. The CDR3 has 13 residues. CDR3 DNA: TGTGCCAGCAGCTTGGGACAGGGAGGCGAGCAGTACTTC. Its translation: CASSLGQGGEQYF.

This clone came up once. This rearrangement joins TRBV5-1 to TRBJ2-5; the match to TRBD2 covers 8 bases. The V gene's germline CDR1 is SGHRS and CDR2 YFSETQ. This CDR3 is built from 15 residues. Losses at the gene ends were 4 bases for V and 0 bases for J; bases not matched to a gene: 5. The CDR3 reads CASSHGGADQETQYF. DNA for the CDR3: TGCGCCAGCAGCCACGGGGGGGCGGACCAAGAGACCCAGTACTTC.

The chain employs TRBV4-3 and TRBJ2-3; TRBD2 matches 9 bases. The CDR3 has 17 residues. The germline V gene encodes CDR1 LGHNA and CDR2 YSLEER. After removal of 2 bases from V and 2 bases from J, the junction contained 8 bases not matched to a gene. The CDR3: CASSQKAGGSPTDTQYF. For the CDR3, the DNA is TGCGCCAGCAGCCAAAAAGCGGGGGGTTCCCCCACAGATACGCAGTATTTT.

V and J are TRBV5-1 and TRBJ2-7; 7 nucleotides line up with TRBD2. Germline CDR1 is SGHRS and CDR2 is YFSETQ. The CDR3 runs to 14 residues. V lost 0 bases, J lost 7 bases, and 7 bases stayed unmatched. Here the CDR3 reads CASSLEAGAGEQYF. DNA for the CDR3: TGCGCCAGCAGCTTGGAGGCGGGAGCAGGGGAGCAGTACTTC.

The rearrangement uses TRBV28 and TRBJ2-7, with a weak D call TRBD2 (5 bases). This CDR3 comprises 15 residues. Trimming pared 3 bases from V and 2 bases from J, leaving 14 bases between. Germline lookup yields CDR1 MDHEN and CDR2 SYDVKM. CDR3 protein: CASSFPSSTPYEQYF. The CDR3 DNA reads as TGTGCCAGCAGTTTCCCGTCTAGCACCCCCTACGAGCAGTACTTC.

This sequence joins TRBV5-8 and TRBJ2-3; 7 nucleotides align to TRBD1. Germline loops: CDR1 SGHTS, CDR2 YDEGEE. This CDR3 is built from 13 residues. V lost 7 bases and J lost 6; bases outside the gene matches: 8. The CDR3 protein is CASGTQGLDTQYF. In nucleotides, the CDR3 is TGTGCCAGCGGGACACAGGGGTTGGATACGCAGTATTTT.

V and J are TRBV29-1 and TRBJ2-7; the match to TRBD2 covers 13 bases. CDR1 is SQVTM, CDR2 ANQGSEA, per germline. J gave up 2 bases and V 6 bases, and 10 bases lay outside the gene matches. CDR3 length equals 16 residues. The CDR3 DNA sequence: TGCAGCGTCACAGGGGAAACTAGCGGGAGGGCCTACGAGCAGTACTTC. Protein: CSVTGETSGRAYEQYF.

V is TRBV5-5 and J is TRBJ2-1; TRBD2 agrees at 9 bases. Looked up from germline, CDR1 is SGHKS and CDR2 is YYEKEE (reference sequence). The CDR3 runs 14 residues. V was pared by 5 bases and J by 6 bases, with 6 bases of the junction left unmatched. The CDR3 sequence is CASREREVSNEQFF. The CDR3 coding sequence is TGTGCCAGCAGGGAGCGGGAGGTTTCCAATGAGCAGTTCTTC.

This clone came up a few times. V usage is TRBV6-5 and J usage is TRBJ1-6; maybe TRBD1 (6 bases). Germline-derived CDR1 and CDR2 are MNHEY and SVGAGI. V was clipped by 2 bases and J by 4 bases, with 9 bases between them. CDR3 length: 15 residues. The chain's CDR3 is CASSYLGQYNSPLHF. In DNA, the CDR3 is TGTGCCAGCAGTTACCTCGGACAGTATAATTCACCCCTCCACTTT.

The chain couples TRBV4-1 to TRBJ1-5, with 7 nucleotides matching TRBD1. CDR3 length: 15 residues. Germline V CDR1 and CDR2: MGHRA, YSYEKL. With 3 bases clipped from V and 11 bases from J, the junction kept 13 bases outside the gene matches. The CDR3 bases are TGCGCCAGCAGCCAGTTGACCGGGACAGTGGGCGCCCAGCATTTT. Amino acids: CASSQLTGTVGAQHF.

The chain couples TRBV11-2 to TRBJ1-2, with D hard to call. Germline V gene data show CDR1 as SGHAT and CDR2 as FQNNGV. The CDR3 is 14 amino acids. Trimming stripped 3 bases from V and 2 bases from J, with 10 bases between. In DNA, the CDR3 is TGTGCCAGCAGCTTTTCGACTTCCAACTATGGCTACACCTTC. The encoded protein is CASSFSTSNYGYTF.

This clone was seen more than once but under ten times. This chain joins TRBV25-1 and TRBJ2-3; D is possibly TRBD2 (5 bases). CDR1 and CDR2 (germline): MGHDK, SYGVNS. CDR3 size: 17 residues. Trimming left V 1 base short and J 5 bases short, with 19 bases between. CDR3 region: CASSESGFGVAGDTQYF. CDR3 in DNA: TGTGCCAGCAGTGAATCGGGGTTCGGGGTTGCGGGAGATACGCAGTATTTT.